One sample yielded the 27 T cell receptor beta chains listed below, sequenced in a study of shared clonotypes between healthy human individuals (dated by TCRdb to 2020 to 2021). Receptor libraries were prepared by the immunoSEQ multiplex PCR assay. This immuneACCESS table, as held by TCRdb, lists in-frame sequences with V and J called but not all clones. Of the missing ones, under half trace to an unresolved V gene in checked studies; the others have no known cause. The table for this sample lists about 680,000 clones; 74% of them were counted only once. The top ten clones comprise 1.5% to 2% of the sample. Sequenced: memory CD4+ T cells sorted from blood. The cell subset or site label for this specimen denotes: CD45RA-negative fraction. All receptors come from a woman in her twenties or thirties in good health.

The chain has TRBV2 and TRBJ2-7, with TRBD2 identical over 8 bases. J gave up 2 bases and V 0 bases, and 6 bases lay outside the gene matches. The germline gives CDR1 SNHLY, CDR2 FYNNEI. This CDR3 region has 16 residues. The CDR3 protein is CASSEARAGEPYEQYF. CDR3 nucleotide sequence: TGTGCCAGCAGTGAAGCGAGAGCGGGAGAACCCTACGAGCAGTACTTC.

The chain uses TRBV10-2 and TRBJ2-3; D is perhaps TRBD1 (5 bases). The V end was cut by 8 bases, the J end by 4 bases, with 10 bases between. Germline CDR1 and CDR2: WSHSY and SAAADI. This CDR3 contains 12 residues. Written as DNA, the CDR3 is TGCGCCAGCTGGGGCTTTTCAGATACGCAGTATTTT. This codes for CASWGFSDTQYF.

This chain uses TRBV19 with TRBJ1-3; no clear D. This CDR3 has 13 residues. Germline values: CDR1 LNHDA, CDR2 SQIVND (reference sequence). Trimming stripped 5 bases from V and 3 bases from J, with 8 bases between. The CDR3 bases are TGTGCCAGTAGTCCTGGGAATGGAAACACCATATATTTT. This translates into CASSPGNGNTIYF.

This sequence joins TRBV21-1 and TRBJ2-2; the DNA was not compared with TRBD1, the D call given in the table. TRBV21-1 is tagged as a pseudogene. This CDR3 is 16 amino acids long. CDR3 coding DNA: TGTGCCAGCAGCACTGACAGGAGGAAGTCGCCCGGGGAGCTGTTTTTT. Protein: CASSTDRRKSPGELFF.

CDR3 coding DNA: TGCGCCAGCTTTAGCGGGAGGGGGAATGAGCAGTTCTTC. Protein product: CASFSGRGNEQFF. V usage is TRBV5-1 and J usage is TRBJ2-1; 11 bases map to TRBD2. V lost 7 bases, J lost 7 bases, and 4 bases stayed unmatched. The V gene's germline CDR1 is SGHRS and CDR2 YFSETQ. CDR3 length equals 13 residues.

Here the CDR3 DNA reads TGTGCCAGCCTTCCCGTCGGGACAGACCCCTACGAGCAGTACTTC. Its protein product is CASLPVGTDPYEQYF. The V gene is TRBV6-1, the J gene TRBJ2-7; 7 bases line up with TRBD1. V lost 8 bases and J lost 2; bases outside the gene matches: 12. Per germline, CDR1 MNHNS and CDR2 SASEGT. The CDR3 is made up of 15 amino acids.

This clone was detected once. The chain combines TRBV7-2 with TRBJ2-7, with a tentative D call TRBD2 (5 bases). V lost 1 base and J lost 0, with 10 bases in between. The CDR3 runs 15 residues. Germline V gene sequence: CDR1 SGHTA, CDR2 FQGNSA. CDR3 in DNA: TGTGCCAGCAGCTTAGGAGACTACCGCTCCTACGAGCAGTACTTC. This translates into CASSLGDYRSYEQYF.

The rearrangement joins TRBV19 to TRBJ2-5, with D perhaps TRBD1 (7 bases). The germline CDR1 and CDR2 sequences are LNHDA and SQIVND (reference sequence). Trimming left V 5 bases short and J 0 bases short, with 10 bases between. The length of the CDR3 is 14 residues. The CDR3 DNA sequence: TGTGCCAGTAGTGCAGGGGGGTACCAAGAGACCCAGTACTTC. This encodes CASSAGGYQETQYF.

This chain connects TRBV19 to TRBJ2-3; TRBD1 might be the D (6 bases). The CDR3 is 13 amino acids. The germline V gene encodes CDR1 LNHDA and CDR2 SQIVND (reference sequence). The V end lost 2 bases, the J end lost 8 bases, and 11 bases lay between the germline ends. The CDR3 loop is CASSIQGSFTQYF. The CDR3 DNA is TGTGCCAGTAGTATACAGGGGTCCTTTACGCAGTATTTT.

This chain uses TRBV11-3 with TRBJ1-3; no firm D call. The length of the CDR3 is 13 residues. V lost 5 bases, J lost 3 bases, and 8 bases lay in between. CDR1 is SGHNT and CDR2 is YENEEA in the germline V gene. CDR3 sequence reads: CASSPQDGNTIYF. DNA of the CDR3: TGTGCCAGCAGCCCCCAGGATGGAAACACCATATATTTT. Full variable domain (remainder filled in from reference TRBV11-3 and TRBJ1-3): EAGVVQSPRYKIIEKKQPVAFWCNPISGHNTLYWYLQNLGQGPELLIRYENEEAVDDSQLPKDRFSAERLKGVDSTLKIQPAELGDSAVYLCASSPQDGNTIYFGEGSWLTVV.

V gene TRBV29-1 combines with J gene TRBJ2-5; 10 bases map to TRBD2. The germline V gene encodes CDR1 SQVTM and CDR2 ANQGSEA. The junction had 6 bases not matched to a gene; V was cut back by 5 bases and J by 3 bases. This CDR3 spans 14 amino acids. CDR3 residues: CSVRLAGKEETQYF. CDR3 bases: TGCAGCGTTCGACTAGCGGGCAAGGAAGAGACCCAGTACTTC.

The chain combines TRBV19 with TRBJ2-3; TRBD2 aligns across 14 bases. J lost 1 base, V lost 4 bases, and 4 bases had no gene match. The CDR3 is made up of 17 amino acids. The germline CDR1 and CDR2 sequences are LNHDA and SQIVND (reference sequence). This CDR3 is CASSRLAGGGGTDTQYF. The CDR3 nucleotides read TGTGCCAGTAGTAGACTAGCGGGAGGGGGCGGCACAGATACGCAGTATTTT.

The chain recombines TRBV6-5 with TRBJ2-1; no reliable D call. V was pared by 2 bases and J by 9 bases, with 17 bases between. Looked up from germline, CDR1 is MNHEY and CDR2 is SVGAGI. The CDR3 covers 15 residues. The CDR3 loop is CASSYTQGHPTEQFF. CDR3 coding DNA: TGTGCCAGCAGTTACACCCAAGGCCATCCCACTGAGCAGTTCTTC.

The chain recombines TRBV7-9 with TRBJ2-5, with D perhaps matching TRBD1 or TRBD2 (5 bases each). The CDR3 loop spans 14 amino acids. Trimming stripped 5 bases from V and 1 base from J, with 11 bases between. The germline V gene encodes CDR1 SEHNR and CDR2 FQNEAQ (reference sequence). CDR3 nucleotides: TGTGCCAGCAGCAGCCGGGACGGCCAAGAGACCCAGTACTTC. Its protein product is CASSSRDGQETQYF.

J is TRBJ2-7 and V is TRBV5-1; perhaps TRBD1 as D (5 bases). Trimming stripped 4 bases from V and 4 bases from J, with 18 bases between. Germline loops: CDR1 SGHRS, CDR2 YFSETQ. The CDR3 sequence is 15 residues long. The CDR3 DNA sequence: TGCGCCAGCAGCCCCGGACAAGAGGCTACTTACGAGCAGTACTTC. Its translation: CASSPGQEATYEQYF.

A note on this clone: This clone may be a read error of a much larger clone one base away. This chain uses TRBV5-6 with TRBJ2-3; maybe TRBD1 (6 bases). V shed 4 bases and J shed 2 bases, with 8 bases lying between them. This CDR3 contains 13 residues. Germline V gives CDR1 SGHDT, CDR2 YYEEEE. The CDR3: CASSGQTTDTQYF. CDR3 DNA sequence: TGTGCCAGCAGCGGACAGACCACAGATACGCAGTATTTT. Looking up the rest from reference TRBV5-6 and TRBJ2-3 gives the full variable domain: DAGVTQSPTHLIKTRGQQVTLRCSPKSGHDTVSWYQQALGQGPQFIFQYYEEEERQRGNFPDRFSGHQFPNYSSELNVNALLLGDSALYLCASSGQTTDTQYFGPGTRLTVL.

This chain's CDR3 is CASSVTYSNQPQHF. CDR3 sequence (DNA): TGTGCCAGCAGCGTGACATATAGCAATCAGCCCCAGCATTTT. The gene calls are TRBV5-6 and TRBJ1-5; D not resolved. The CDR3 loop spans 14 amino acids. Germline values: CDR1 SGHDT, CDR2 YYEEEE. V gave up 4 bases and J gave up 0 bases, with 8 bases separating them.

The rearrangement uses TRBV7-9 and TRBJ2-1; 10 bases are shared with TRBD1. Germline-derived CDR1 and CDR2 are SEHNR and FQNEAQ (reference sequence). V lost 5 bases to trimming and J lost 7 bases; unmatched junction nucleotides: 8. CDR3 length equals 15 residues. CDR3 coding DNA: TGTGCCAGCAGCCTAACGGGACAGGGGTTAAATGAGCAGTTCTTC. It is translated as CASSLTGQGLNEQFF.

This clone was observed once. This chain links TRBV6-1 with TRBJ1-5; 7 bases map to TRBD1. Germline lookup yields CDR1 MNHNS and CDR2 SASEGT. There are 13 residues in the CDR3. V was pared by 4 bases and J by 9 bases, with 6 bases of the junction left unmatched. CDR3 loop: CASSGTTGRPQHF. The CDR3 DNA sequence: TGTGCCAGCAGTGGGACGACAGGGCGGCCCCAGCATTTT.

The chain combines TRBV7-9 with TRBJ2-3; the D is unclear. Between the trimmed V and J ends, which lost 5 bases and 2 bases, there was a span of 17 bases. The CDR3 covers 16 residues. Germline CDR1 SEHNR, CDR2 FQNEAQ (reference sequence). CDR3 coding DNA: TGTGCCAGCAGCCCCTCTCAGCAGCAGTTCACAGATACGCAGTATTTT. It codes for CASSPSQQQFTDTQYF.

This chain connects TRBV30 to TRBJ1-3, with D maybe TRBD1 (5 bases). Germline lookup yields CDR1 GTSNPN and CDR2 SVGIG (reference sequence). V lost 5 bases and J lost 0, with 11 bases in between. The CDR3 totals 14 residues. The CDR3 is CAWAKGHSGNTIYF. CDR3 bases: TGTGCCTGGGCGAAGGGGCACTCTGGAAACACCATATATTTT.

This sequence joins TRBV6-5 and TRBJ2-7; TRBD1 aligns across 8 bases. The CDR3 is 14 residues long. With V trimmed by 6 bases and J by 6 bases, 10 bases remained unmatched. Germline V gives CDR1 MNHEY, CDR2 SVGAGI. The CDR3 DNA reads as TGTGCCAGCAGACGAAGACAGGGGATCGCCGAGCAGTACTTC. Amino acids: CASRRRQGIAEQYF.

The rearrangement uses TRBV4-1 and TRBJ2-3; a possible D gene is TRBD1 (5 bases). The CDR3 runs to 15 residues. The V and J ends lost 0 bases and 4 bases respectively, with 11 bases between them. Germline loops: CDR1 MGHRA, CDR2 YSYEKL. CDR3: CASSQDLTRADTQYF. CDR3 DNA sequence: TGCGCCAGCAGCCAAGATCTGACCAGGGCAGATACGCAGTATTTT.

The V call is TRBV27, the J call TRBJ1-1; 8 nucleotides line up with TRBD1. Losses at the gene ends were 3 bases for V and 2 bases for J; bases not matched to a gene: 5. Germline CDR1 reads MNHEY; CDR2 reads SMNVEV (reference sequence). The CDR3 sequence is 15 residues long. CDR3: CASSLRTGINTEAFF. The CDR3 DNA reads as TGTGCCAGCAGTTTGCGGACAGGGATTAACACTGAAGCTTTCTTT.

The V gene is TRBV19, the J gene TRBJ2-2, with 9 bases matching TRBD2. Germline CDR1 reads LNHDA; CDR2 reads SQIVND (reference sequence). This CDR3 region has 16 residues. Trimming at V came to 5 bases and at J to 2 bases, leaving 6 bases not matched to a gene. The CDR3 coding sequence is TGTGCCAGTAGTGCGACTAGCGGTTCTAACACCGGGGAGCTGTTTTTT. Its translation: CASSATSGSNTGELFF.

The chain links TRBV15 to TRBJ1-5; maybe TRBD1 (6 bases). V lost 0 bases and J 6 bases, leaving 12 bases between the germline ends. This CDR3 comprises 15 residues. In germline, CDR1 is LNHNV, CDR2 YYDKDF (reference sequence). CDR3: CATSRDQAGAQPQHF. The CDR3 DNA reads as TGTGCCACCAGCAGAGATCAGGCAGGGGCTCAGCCCCAGCATTTT. Complete variable domain (other parts from reference TRBV15 and TRBJ1-5): DAMVIQNPRYQVTQFGKPVTLSCSQTLNHNVMYWYQQKSSQAPKLLFHYYDKDFNNEADTPDNFQSRRPNTSFCFLDIRSPGLGDTAMYLCATSRDQAGAQPQHFGDGTRLSIL.

V usage is TRBV5-1 and J usage is TRBJ1-1; D is perhaps TRBD1 (6 bases). The germline V gene has CDR1 SGHRS and CDR2 YFSETQ. This CDR3 has 14 amino acids. Trimming shortened V by 4 bases and J by 1 base, and 11 bases separated the two germline ends. Here the CDR3 reads CASSQGHTNTEAFF. CDR3 nucleotide sequence: TGCGCCAGCAGCCAGGGACACACGAACACTGAAGCTTTCTTT.